The rows below give T cell receptor beta chains drawn from one sample of a study of blood T cell repertoires in COVID-19. The protocol was immunoSEQ multiplex PCR, while the TCRdb copy is restricted to in-frame clones and leaves out a portion. The data show about 440,000 clones, 75% to 90% seen once. Sequencing was done on a sample of peripheral blood. Receptors were obtained from a woman in her thirties with acute or convalescent COVID-19. CDR3s include the opening cysteine and the closing phenylalanine or tryptophan. A D gene is named only where the DNA matches it firmly. Size tells how often a clone was seen (once, few, many) or the class of an expanded clone, and some rows leave it out.

J	D	V	size	length	DNA	CDR3
TRBJ1-4	-	TRBV28	-	16	TGTGCCAGCAGTTTGGCAGGGGACGGTATTAATGAAAAACTGTTTTTT	CASSLAGDGINEKLFF
TRBJ1-4	-	TRBV7-8	-	13	TGTGCCAGCAGCTTAGTCCCCCTAGAAAAACTGTTTTTT	CASSLVPLEKLFF
TRBJ2-2	-	TRBV7-6	-	15	TGTGCCAGCAGCCCGAGGACAGTAAACTCCGGGGAGCTGTTTTTT	CASSPRTVNSGELFF
TRBJ2-7	TRBD1	TRBV4-1	-	14	TGCGCCAGCAGCCAAGCCGGGACAGGGGCCCCGGGGAGCTTC	CASSQAGTGAPGSF
TRBJ1-2	TRBD1	TRBV18	-	14	TGTGCCAGCTCACCGAGCCGGGACAGCTATGGCTACACCTTC	CASSPSRDSYGYTF
TRBJ1-1	-	TRBV2	-	20	TGTGCCAGCAGTGAAGCCAACCTCGCGTCGGGGAAATTTTCACGGACTGAAGCTTTCTTT	CASSEANLASGKFSRTEAFF
TRBJ2-1	TRBD1	TRBV7-3	once	15	TGTGCCAGCAGCTTAACGAAACGACAGGGGGCTGAGCAGTTCTTC	CASSLTKRQGAEQFF
TRBJ2-3	TRBD2	TRBV27	-	16	TGTGCCAGCAGGGGGTTACTAGCGGGGGGCACAGATACGCAGTATTTT	CASRGLLAGGTDTQYF
TRBJ2-7	-	TRBV12-3/TRBV12-4	once	12	TGTGCCAGCAGCCTGGACAGTTACGAGCAGTACTTC	CASSLDSYEQYF
TRBJ2-1	-	TRBV19	-	14	TGTGCCAGTAGTATCCCAGCGGTGGGGAATGAGCAGTTCTTC	CASSIPAVGNEQFF
TRBJ1-3	TRBD1	TRBV5-4	-	16	TGTGCCAGCAGCGGGGGGGACAGGATCTCTGGAAACACCATATATTTT	CASSGGDRISGNTIYF
TRBJ1-5	-	TRBV9	-	12	TGTGCCAGCAGCGGCGGCAATCAGCCCCAGCATTTT	CASSGGNQPQHF
TRBJ1-1	-	TRBV7-6	-	16	TGTGCCAGCAGCATGTTCAGCCGACAGCCGAACACTGAAGCTTTCTTT	CASSMFSRQPNTEAFF
TRBJ2-7	-	TRBV11-2	-	15	TGTGCCAGCAGCTTAGGAGTAAGTCAGGCTCACGAGCAGTACTTC	CASSLGVSQAHEQYF
TRBJ2-2	TRBD2	TRBV7-9	-	15	TGTGCCAGCAGCCCCGGGACTACGAACACCGGGGAGCTGTTTTTT	CASSPGTTNTGELFF
TRBJ1-2	-	TRBV15	-	16	TGTGCCACCAGCAGAGATCGGCAGGCCAGGGACTATGGCTACACCTTC	CATSRDRQARDYGYTF
TRBJ2-7	TRBD1	TRBV28	-	15	TGTGCCAGCAGTTTAGGGACAGGAAGGGTCTACGAGCAGTACTTC	CASSLGTGRVYEQYF
TRBJ1-1	-	TRBV19	-	15	TGTGCCAGTAGTATTGGAGGAGGGGCGTACACTGAAGCTTTCTTT	CASSIGGGAYTEAFF
TRBJ2-5	TRBD1	TRBV4-1	-	15	TGCGCCAGCAGCCTAAGGGGCAGGGGGCAAGAGACCCAGTACTTC	CASSLRGRGQETQYF
TRBJ1-3	-	TRBV9	-	12	TGTGCCAGCCGAGACTCTGGAAACACCATATATTTT	CASRDSGNTIYF
TRBJ1-1	-	TRBV21-1	-	16	TGTGCCAGTTTTTCTTCTGGGGGGGAGAGTTGCACTGAAGCTTTCTTT	CASFSSGGESCTEAFF
TRBJ2-1	TRBD2	TRBV18	few	16	TGTGCCAGCTCACCATTGCGACTAGCGGGGCACAATGAGCAGTTCTTC	CASSPLRLAGHNEQFF
TRBJ2-2	TRBD1	TRBV19	-	16	TGTGCCAGTAGTCCAATTGACAGGGGCAACACCGGGGAGCTGTTTTTT	CASSPIDRGNTGELFF
TRBJ2-7	TRBD1	TRBV20-1	-	11	TGCAGTGCCCCGACAGGGACCGAGCAGTACTTC	CSAPTGTEQYF
TRBJ2-6	TRBD1	TRBV28	-	15	TGTGCCAGTTCGACAGGGGCGGCTGGGGCCAACGTCCTGACTTTC	CASSTGAAGANVLTF
TRBJ2-2	-	TRBV7-3	-	15	TGTGCCAGCAGCTTACAGGTTACACGGGACGGGGAGCTGTTTTTT	CASSLQVTRDGELFF
TRBJ1-1	-	TRBV18	-	13	TGTGCCAGCTCACCAGGGCAGAACACTGAAGCTTTCTTT	CASSPGQNTEAFF
TRBJ1-6	-	TRBV19	-	15	TGTGCCAGTAGTATTAAGTCCCCGGGGAATTCACCCCTCCACTTT	CASSIKSPGNSPLHF
TRBJ1-4	-	TRBV6-5	-	11	TGTGCCAGCAGGGTCGGGGAAAAACTGTTTTTT	CASRVGEKLFF
TRBJ2-1	-	TRBV11-2	once	16	TGTGCCAGCAGCTTAGTTACAGGTTGGGACTACAATGAGCAGTTCTTC	CASSLVTGWDYNEQFF
TRBJ2-7	TRBD2	TRBV29-1	-	14	TGCAGCGCCCTATCCGCGGGGGGGCTCTACGAGCAGTACTTC	CSALSAGGLYEQYF
TRBJ2-3	TRBD2	TRBV7-2	-	16	TGTGCCAGCAGCCCGGGACTAGCGGCTAGCACAGATACGCAGTATTTT	CASSPGLAASTDTQYF
TRBJ1-5	TRBD1	TRBV19	-	16	TGTGCCAGTAGTTCCCGGACAGGGGGGATGAGTCAGCCCCAGCATTTT	CASSSRTGGMSQPQHF